The T cell receptor beta chain under discussion was sequenced for a study of T cell repertoires in cytomegalovirus infection. Study information: In the study, CMV epitopes included recently identified HLA-C-restricted and well-studied HLA-B-restricted ones. Study findings and constraints: What dominated the ex vivo response were HLA-C-restricted CMV-specific TCR beta clonotypes.

Each CDR3 protein is one row after TCRdb ran MiXCR on the reads. The sample has just under 500,000 distinct CDR3 sequences, roughly a third seen once. Of note for this clonotype: What it recognizes is unknown.

Trimming took 5 bases from V and 2 from J, leaving 21 bases between them. The CDR3 is 17 residues long. CDR1 is SGHAT, CDR2 FQNNGV, per germline. The sample here was cultured PBMCs, taken from culture after CMV antigen stimulation. The source of this sequence is a human donor in good health (CMV status not recorded). Some clones in this sample may be carry-over from other donors' samples. The V call is TRBV11-2, the J call TRBJ1-1; D remains unclear. The DNA for the CDR3 is TGTGCCAGCAGCCGAAATCACCGGTCCAACTATAACACTGAAGCTTTCTTT. It codes for CASSRNHRSNYNTEAFF.